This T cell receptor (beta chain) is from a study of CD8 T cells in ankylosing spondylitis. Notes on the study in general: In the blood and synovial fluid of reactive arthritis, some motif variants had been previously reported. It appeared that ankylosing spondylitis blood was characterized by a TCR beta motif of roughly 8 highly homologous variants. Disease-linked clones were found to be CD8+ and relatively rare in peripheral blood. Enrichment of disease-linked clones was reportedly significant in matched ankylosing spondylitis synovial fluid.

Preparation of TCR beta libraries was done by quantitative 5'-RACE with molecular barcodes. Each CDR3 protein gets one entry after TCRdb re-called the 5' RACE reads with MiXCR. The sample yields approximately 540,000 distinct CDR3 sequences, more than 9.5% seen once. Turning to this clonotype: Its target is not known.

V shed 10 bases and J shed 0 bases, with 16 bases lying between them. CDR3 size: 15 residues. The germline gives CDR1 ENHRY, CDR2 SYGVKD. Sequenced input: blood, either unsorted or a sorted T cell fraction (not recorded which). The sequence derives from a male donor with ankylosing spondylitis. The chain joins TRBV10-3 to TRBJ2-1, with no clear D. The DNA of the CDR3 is TGTGCCACTCCTATCCGGTTCCACTCCTACAATGAGCAGTTCTTC. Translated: CATPIRFHSYNEQFF.